Sequencing of this T cell receptor beta chain was carried out in a study of blood T cell repertoires in COVID-19. As for the study in general: Sources were T cells, B-cell-depleted T cells, or PBMCs; the material itself was cDNA or gDNA.

Germline CDR1 reads WNHNN; CDR2 reads SYGVQD (reference sequence). V shed 3 bases and J shed 5 bases, with 10 bases lying between them. The CDR3 is made up of 13 amino acids. Under the authors' procedure: Scientists estimated how many nucleated cells there were by amplifying reference gene primers. Clones were sequenced by immunoSEQ multiplex PCR, and TCRdb holds only the in-frame ones, with some missing. The V and J calls and clone size are taken from that table; D and trimming were inferred from the DNA. The table has 50,000 to 75,000 clones, approximately 80% seen once. Seattle's enrolled individuals joined amid active infection and were then monitored longitudinally.

The TCR comes from a man aged 55 to 70 with COVID-19, enrolled during active disease. The genes are TRBV10-1 and TRBJ2-5, with D tentatively TRBD1 (6 bases). The sample taken for sequencing was peripheral blood. CDR3 protein: CASSDRGLETQYF. The CDR3 bases are TGCGCCAGCAGTGACAGGGGTTTGGAGACCCAGTACTTC.